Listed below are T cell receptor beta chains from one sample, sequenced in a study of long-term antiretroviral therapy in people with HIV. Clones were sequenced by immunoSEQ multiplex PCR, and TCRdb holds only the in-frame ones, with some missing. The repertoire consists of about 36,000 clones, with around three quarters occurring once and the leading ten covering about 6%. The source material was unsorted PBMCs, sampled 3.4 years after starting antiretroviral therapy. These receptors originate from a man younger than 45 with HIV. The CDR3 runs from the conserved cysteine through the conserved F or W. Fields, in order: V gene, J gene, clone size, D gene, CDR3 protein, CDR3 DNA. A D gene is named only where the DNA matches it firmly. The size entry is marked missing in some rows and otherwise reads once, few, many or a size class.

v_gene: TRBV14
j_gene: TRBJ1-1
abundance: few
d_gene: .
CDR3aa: CASSQVMNTEAFF
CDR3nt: TGTGCCAGCAGCCAAGTCATGAACACTGAAGCTTTCTTT

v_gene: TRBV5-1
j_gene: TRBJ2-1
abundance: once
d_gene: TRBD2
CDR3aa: CASSLGGTSRHEQFF
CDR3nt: TGCGCCAGCAGCTTGGGGGGGACTAGTAGACATGAGCAGTTCTTC

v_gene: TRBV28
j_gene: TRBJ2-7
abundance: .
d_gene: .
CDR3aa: CASGRYEQYF
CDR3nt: TGTGCCAGCGGTCGATACGAGCAGTACTTC

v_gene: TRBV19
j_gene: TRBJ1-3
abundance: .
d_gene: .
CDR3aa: CASSISRRKIGNTIYF
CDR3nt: TGTGCCAGTAGTATCTCACGGCGAAAGATTGGAAACACCATATATTTT

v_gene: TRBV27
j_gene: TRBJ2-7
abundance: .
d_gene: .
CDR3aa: CASSVRGRYEQYF
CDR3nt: TGTGCCAGCAGCGTCAGGGGTCGTTACGAGCAGTACTTC

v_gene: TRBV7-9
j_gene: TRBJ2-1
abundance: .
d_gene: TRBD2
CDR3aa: CASSLGLAGGPDEQFF
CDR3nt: TGTGCCAGCAGCCTGGGACTAGCGGGAGGGCCTGATGAGCAGTTCTTC

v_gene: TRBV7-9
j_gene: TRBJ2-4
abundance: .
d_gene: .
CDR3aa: CASSLGRDFKAKNIQYF
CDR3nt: TGTGCCAGCAGCTTAGGCCGTGACTTTAAAGCCAAAAACATTCAGTACTTC

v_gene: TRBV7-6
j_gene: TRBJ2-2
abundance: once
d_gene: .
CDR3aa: CASSLVSANTGELFF
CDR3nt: TGTGCCAGCAGCTTAGTTTCAGCGAACACCGGGGAGCTGTTTTTT

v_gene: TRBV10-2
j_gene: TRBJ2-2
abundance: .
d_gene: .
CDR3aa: CASRGQGSGTGELFF
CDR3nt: TGCGCCAGCCGCGGACAAGGCAGTGGGACCGGGGAGCTGTTTTTT

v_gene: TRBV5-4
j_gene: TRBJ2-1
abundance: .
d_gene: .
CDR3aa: CASRYGPSSYNEQFF
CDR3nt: TGTGCCAGCAGGTATGGACCAAGCTCCTACAATGAGCAGTTCTTC

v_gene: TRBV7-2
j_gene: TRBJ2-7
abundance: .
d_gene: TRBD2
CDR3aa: CASSSTSPSYEQYF
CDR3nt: TGTGCCAGCAGCTCGACTAGCCCCTCCTACGAGCAGTACTTC

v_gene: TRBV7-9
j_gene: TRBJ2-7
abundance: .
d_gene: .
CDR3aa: CASSLVRKAFEQYF
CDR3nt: TGTGCCAGCAGCTTAGTGCGTAAAGCGTTTGAGCAGTACTTC

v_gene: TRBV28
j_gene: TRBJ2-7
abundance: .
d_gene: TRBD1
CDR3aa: CASRRSDRSYEQYF
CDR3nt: TGTGCCAGCAGGCGATCGGACAGGTCCTACGAGCAGTACTTC

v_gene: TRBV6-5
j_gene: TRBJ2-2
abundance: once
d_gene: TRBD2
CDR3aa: CASSYLGLAGGELFF
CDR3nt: TGTGCCAGCAGTTATTTGGGACTAGCGGGAGGGGAGCTGTTTTTT

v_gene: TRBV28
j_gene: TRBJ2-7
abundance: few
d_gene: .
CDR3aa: CASSLASLGVGQYF
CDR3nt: TGTGCCAGCAGTTTAGCCTCCCTCGGGGTCGGGCAGTACTTC

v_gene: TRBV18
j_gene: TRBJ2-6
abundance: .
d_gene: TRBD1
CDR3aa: CASSPGIGTVRSGANVLTF
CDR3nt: TGTGCCAGCTCACCGGGGATCGGGACAGTCCGCTCTGGGGCCAACGTCCTGACTTTC

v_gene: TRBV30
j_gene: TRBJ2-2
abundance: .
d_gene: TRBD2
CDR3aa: CALSFWSGRANGELFF
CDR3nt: TGTGCCTTGTCTTTTTGGAGCGGGAGGGCCAACGGGGAGCTGTTTTTT

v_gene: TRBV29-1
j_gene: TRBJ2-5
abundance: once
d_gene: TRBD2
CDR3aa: CSAPKRGYETQYF
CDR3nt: TGCAGCGCCCCCAAGCGGGGGTACGAGACCCAGTACTTC

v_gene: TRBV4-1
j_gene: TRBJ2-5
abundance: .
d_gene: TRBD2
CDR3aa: CASSQEGLGTSGNQETQYF
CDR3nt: TGCGCCAGCAGCCAAGAAGGCCTCGGGACTAGCGGGAACCAAGAGACCCAGTACTTC

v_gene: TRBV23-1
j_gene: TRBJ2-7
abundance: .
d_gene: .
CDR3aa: CASSPSDPKRFEQYF
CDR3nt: TGCGCCAGCAGTCCCTCCGACCCTAAACGTTTTGAGCAGTACTTC

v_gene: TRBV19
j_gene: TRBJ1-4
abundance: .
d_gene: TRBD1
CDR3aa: CASRDRVGKLFF
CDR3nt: TGTGCCAGTCGAGACAGGGTAGGGAAACTGTTTTTT

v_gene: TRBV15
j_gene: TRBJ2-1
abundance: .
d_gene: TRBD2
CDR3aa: CATLGVAGGDEQFF
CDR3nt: TGTGCCACCCTAGGCGTAGCGGGAGGGGATGAGCAGTTCTTC

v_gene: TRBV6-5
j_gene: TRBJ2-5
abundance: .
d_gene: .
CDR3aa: CASSYSELATVTQYF
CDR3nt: TGTGCCAGCAGTTACTCCGAACTAGCCACGGTAACCCAGTACTTC

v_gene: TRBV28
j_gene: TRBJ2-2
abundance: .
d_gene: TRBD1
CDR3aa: CASSSHGTGNGELFF
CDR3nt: TGTGCCAGCAGTTCTCATGGGACAGGGAACGGGGAGCTGTTTTTT

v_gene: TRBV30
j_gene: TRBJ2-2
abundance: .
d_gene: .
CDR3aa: CAWSPPGAGELFF
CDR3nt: TGTGCCTGGAGCCCCCCGGGGGCCGGGGAGCTGTTTTTT

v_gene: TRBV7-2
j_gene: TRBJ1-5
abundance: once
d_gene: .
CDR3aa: CASSLDTGQPQHF
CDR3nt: TGTGCCAGCAGCTTAGATACCGGCCAGCCCCAGCATTTT

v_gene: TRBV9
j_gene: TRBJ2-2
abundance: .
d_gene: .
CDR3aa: CASSRPGHTGELFF
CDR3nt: TGTGCCAGCAGCCGCCCGGGCCACACCGGGGAGCTGTTTTTT

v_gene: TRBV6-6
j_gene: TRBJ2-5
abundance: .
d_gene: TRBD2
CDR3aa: CASSPGGLGETQYF
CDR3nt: TGTGCCAGCAGTCCGGGGGGACTCGGGGAGACCCAGTACTTC

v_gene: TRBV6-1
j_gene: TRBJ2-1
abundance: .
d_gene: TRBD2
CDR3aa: CASSASEGISGRGSYNEQFF
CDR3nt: TGTGCCAGCAGTGCTTCTGAGGGGATTAGCGGGAGAGGTTCCTACAATGAGCAGTTCTTC

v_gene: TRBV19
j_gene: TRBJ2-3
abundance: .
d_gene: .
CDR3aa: CASSHGYTDTQYF
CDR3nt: TGTGCCAGTAGTCACGGATACACAGATACGCAGTATTTT

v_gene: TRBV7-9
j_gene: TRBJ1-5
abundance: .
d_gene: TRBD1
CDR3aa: CASSLTGNDQPQHF
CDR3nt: TGTGCCAGCAGCCTGACAGGGAACGATCAGCCCCAGCATTTT

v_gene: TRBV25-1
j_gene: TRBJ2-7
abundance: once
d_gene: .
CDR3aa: CASSDTGEQYF
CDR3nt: TGTGCCAGCAGTGATACGGGCGAGCAGTACTTC

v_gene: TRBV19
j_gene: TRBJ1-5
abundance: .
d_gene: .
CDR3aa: CASSTGPGVPQPQHF
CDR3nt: TGTGCCAGTAGTACCGGGCCAGGAGTACCTCAGCCCCAGCATTTT

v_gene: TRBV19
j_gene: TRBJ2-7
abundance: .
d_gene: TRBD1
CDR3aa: CASRETGTGAYEQYF
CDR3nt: TGTGCCAGTAGAGAAACCGGGACAGGAGCCTACGAGCAGTACTTC

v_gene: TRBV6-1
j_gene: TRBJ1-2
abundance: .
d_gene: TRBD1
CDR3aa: CASSDRDSEKNRYGYTF
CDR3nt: TGTGCCAGCAGTGATCGGGACAGCGAGAAAAATCGATATGGCTACACCTTC

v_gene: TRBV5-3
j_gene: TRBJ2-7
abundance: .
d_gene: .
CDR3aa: CARRTRAFYEQYF
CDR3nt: TGTGCCAGACGCACACGGGCTTTCTACGAGCAGTACTTC

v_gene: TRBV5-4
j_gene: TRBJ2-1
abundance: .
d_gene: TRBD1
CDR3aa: CASSLVNRGDEQFF
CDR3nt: TGTGCCAGCAGCTTGGTTAACAGGGGGGATGAGCAGTTCTTC

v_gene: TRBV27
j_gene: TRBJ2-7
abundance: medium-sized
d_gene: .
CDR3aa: CASSPTSAGEQYF
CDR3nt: TGTGCCAGCAGTCCGACCAGCGCGGGCGAGCAGTACTTC

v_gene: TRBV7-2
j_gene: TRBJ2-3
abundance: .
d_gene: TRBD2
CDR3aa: CASSLYRGSGNTQYF
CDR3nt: TGTGCCAGCAGCTTATATCGCGGGAGTGGAAATACGCAGTATTTT

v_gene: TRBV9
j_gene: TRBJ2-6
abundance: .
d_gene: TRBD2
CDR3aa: CASSGGLAGAVGANVLTF
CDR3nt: TGTGCCAGCAGCGGGGGATTAGCGGGAGCTGTAGGGGCCAACGTCCTGACTTTC

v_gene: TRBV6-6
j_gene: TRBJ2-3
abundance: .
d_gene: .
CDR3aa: CASSGEDHTDTQYF
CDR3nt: TGTGCCAGCTCCGGGGAGGACCACACAGATACGCAGTATTTT

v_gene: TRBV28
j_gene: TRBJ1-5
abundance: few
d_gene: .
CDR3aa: CASSDRHSNQPQHF
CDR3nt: TGTGCCAGCAGTGACAGGCATAGCAATCAGCCCCAGCATTTT

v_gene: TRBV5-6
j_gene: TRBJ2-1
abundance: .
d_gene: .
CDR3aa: CASSLGLGGLVEQFF
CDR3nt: TGTGCCAGCAGCTTGGGACTAGGTGGTCTTGTTGAGCAGTTCTTC

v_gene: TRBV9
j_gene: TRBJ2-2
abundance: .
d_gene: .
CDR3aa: CASSRESSRRTGELFF
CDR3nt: TGTGCCAGCAGTAGGGAATCAAGTAGAAGGACCGGGGAGCTGTTTTTT

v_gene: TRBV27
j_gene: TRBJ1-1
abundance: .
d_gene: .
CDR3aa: CASSRVRNTEAFF
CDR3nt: TGTGCCAGCAGCAGGGTAAGAAACACTGAAGCTTTCTTT

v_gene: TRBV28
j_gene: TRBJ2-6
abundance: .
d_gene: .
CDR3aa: CASSLGPTGFSGANVLTF
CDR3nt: TGTGCCAGCAGTTTGGGTCCTACAGGATTCTCTGGGGCCAACGTCCTGACTTTC

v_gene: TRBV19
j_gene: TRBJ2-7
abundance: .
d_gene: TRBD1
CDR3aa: CASSSSPGQGAYEQYF
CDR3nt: TGTGCCAGTAGTTCATCCCCGGGACAGGGTGCCTACGAGCAGTACTTC

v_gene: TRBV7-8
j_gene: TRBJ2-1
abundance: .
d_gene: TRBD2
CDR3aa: CASSLGGGNEQFF
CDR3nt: TGTGCCAGCAGCTTGGGGGGGGGCAATGAGCAGTTCTTC

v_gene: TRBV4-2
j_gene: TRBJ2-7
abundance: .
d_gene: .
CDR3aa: CASSQESQFLVSEQYF
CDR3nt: TGTGCCAGCAGCCAAGAAAGTCAGTTCCTCGTATCCGAGCAGTACTTC

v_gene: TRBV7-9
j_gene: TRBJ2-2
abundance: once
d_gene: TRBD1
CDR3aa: CASSFGQGFYTGELFF
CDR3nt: TGTGCCAGCAGCTTTGGACAGGGATTTTACACCGGGGAGCTGTTTTTT

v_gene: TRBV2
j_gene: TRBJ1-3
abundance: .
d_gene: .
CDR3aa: CASSDGSPRHSGNTIYF
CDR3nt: TGTGCCAGCAGTGACGGGAGCCCCAGGCACTCTGGAAACACCATATATTTT

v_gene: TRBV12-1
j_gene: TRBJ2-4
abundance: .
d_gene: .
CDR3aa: CARLPRARRSIQYF
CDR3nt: TGTGCCAGGTTACCACGGGCCAGGAGAAGCATTCAGTACTTC

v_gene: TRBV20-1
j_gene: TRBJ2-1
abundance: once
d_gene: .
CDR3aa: CSASPGPAFLF
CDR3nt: TGCAGTGCTTCCCCGGGACCAGCTTTTCTCTTC